This T cell receptor beta chain was observed in a study of blood T cell repertoires in COVID-19. Some clones are missing from TCRdb's copy, which holds only in-frame ones; the method was immunoSEQ multiplex PCR. The sample contains over 200,000 clones, about 87% of which appear only once. V lost 5 bases to trimming and J lost 5 bases, with 15 bases between them. From germline, CDR1 is MNHEY and CDR2 SMNVEV (reference sequence). CDR3 size: 14 residues. Recruitment covered about two dozen US areas and drew participants whose ages spanned roughly 18 to 89 years. Cohorts were assigned according to the clinical history that participants reported.

The sequence was obtained from a woman aged 25 to 39 who had been exposed to COVID-19. The sequenced sample consisted of PBMCs or T cells enriched from blood (not recorded which). The V call is TRBV27, the J call TRBJ1-1; no clear D. CDR3 sequence: CASSPRSRRTEAFF. The CDR3 DNA reads as TGTGCCAGCAGTCCCCGATCCAGGAGGACTGAAGCTTTCTTT.